The 25 T cell receptor beta chains below were found in one sample sequenced in a study of blood T cell repertoires in COVID-19. Some clones are missing from TCRdb's copy, which holds only in-frame ones; the method was immunoSEQ multiplex PCR. The profile shows 110,000 or so clones, about 88% of them singletons. Sequencing was performed on peripheral blood. The source of these receptors is a woman aged 65 to 85 who had recovered from COVID-19.

J is TRBJ2-7 and V is TRBV9; TRBD2 aligns across 10 bases. J gave up 1 base and V 3 bases, and 7 bases lay outside the gene matches. The germline gives CDR1 SGDLS, CDR2 YYNGEE. This CDR3 is 16 amino acids long. CDR3 bases: TGTGCCAGCAGCGCAACTGGACTAGCGGTATCCTACGAGCAGTACTTC. Translated: CASSATGLAVSYEQYF.

This chain joins TRBV5-8 and TRBJ2-7, with D perhaps TRBD1 (6 bases). The CDR3 sequence is 15 residues long. Germline V lookup: CDR1 SGHTS, CDR2 YDEGEE. Between the trimmed V and J ends, which lost 4 bases and 0 bases, there was a span of 14 bases. The CDR3 nucleotides are TGTGCCAGCAGCCGAGACAGGTCCTTCTCCTACGAGCAGTACTTC. This encodes CASSRDRSFSYEQYF.

A word on this clone: One end of the junction fails to match germline, which may point to a read error. The J gene is TRBJ1-2, the V gene TRBV19; no clear D. The CDR3 runs 9 residues. CDR1 and CDR2 from the germline V gene are LNHDA and SQIVND (reference sequence). CDR3: CASSRAPPF. The CDR3 DNA reads TGTGCCAGTAGTAGGGCGCCGCCATTC. Full variable domain (outside the CDR3, taken from reference TRBV19 and TRBJ1-2): DGGITQSPKYLFRKEGQNVTLSCEQNLNHDAMYWYRQDPGQGLRLIYYSQIVNDFQKGDIAEGYSVSREKKESFPLTVTSAQKNPTAFYLCASSRAPPFGSGTRLTVV.

This sequence joins TRBV23-1 and TRBJ1-6, with 8 bases fitting TRBD1. TRBV23-1 is annotated as an ORF whose role is uncertain. The CDR3 contains 15 residues. V lost 7 bases, J lost 8 bases, and 10 bases stayed unmatched. The CDR3 region is CASKGTGQPHSPLHF. DNA for the CDR3: TGCGCCAGCAAGGGGACAGGCCAACCCCATTCACCCCTCCACTTT.

This chain joins TRBV7-3 and TRBJ1-1; TRBD1 is a possible D gene (6 bases). CDR1 SGHTA and CDR2 FQGTGA come from the germline V gene. The V end lost 7 bases, the J end lost 8 bases, and 17 bases lay between the germline ends. The CDR3 runs 13 residues. This chain's CDR3 is CASTFSPGGEAFF. In nucleotides, the CDR3 is TGTGCCAGCACCTTTTCGCCGGGGGGCGAAGCTTTCTTT.

The gene calls are TRBV5-4 and TRBJ2-3; the D gene is possibly TRBD2 (6 bases). Trimming shortened V by 5 bases and J by 0 bases, and 13 bases separated the two germline ends. CDR1 is SGHNT, CDR2 YYREEE, per germline (reference sequence). The CDR3 runs 15 residues. The CDR3 sequence: CASSWRAPSTDTQYF. The CDR3 DNA follows: TGTGCCAGCAGTTGGAGGGCTCCTAGCACAGATACGCAGTATTTT.

The rearrangement links TRBV4-2 to TRBJ2-7, with TRBD2 identical over 10 bases. V shed 4 bases and J 5 bases; nucleotides not matched to a gene: 11. Germline V gene data show CDR1 as LGHNA and CDR2 as YNFKEQ. This CDR3 region has 16 residues. CDR3 loop: CASSRPQREGRNEQYF. CDR3 bases: TGTGCCAGCAGCCGACCTCAGCGGGAGGGCCGTAACGAGCAGTACTTC.

As to this clone: The same CDR3 can be traced to other DNA sequences in this sample. CDR3 in amino acids: CASSPPGATGNTIYF. In DNA form, the CDR3 reads TGTGCCAGCTCACCCCCAGGGGCTACCGGAAACACCATATATTTT. V is TRBV18 and J is TRBJ1-3; possible D gene TRBD1, 6 bases. The V and J ends lost 3 bases and 4 bases respectively, with 13 bases between them. Germline lookup yields CDR1 KGHSH and CDR2 LQKENI. This CDR3 comprises 15 residues.

The rearrangement joins TRBV7-9 to TRBJ2-7; tentative D call: TRBD2 (5 bases). Germline lookup yields CDR1 SEHNR and CDR2 FQNEAQ (reference sequence). The CDR3 is made up of 14 amino acids. Trimming left V 10 bases short and J 2 bases short, with 18 bases between. The CDR3 sequence is CAILPLGNTYEQYF. For the CDR3, the DNA is TGTGCCATCCTACCTCTCGGGAACACCTACGAGCAGTACTTC.

The chain joins TRBV4-2 to TRBJ2-7; 9 nucleotides agree with TRBD2. The CDR3 runs 17 residues. Germline CDR1 reads LGHNA; CDR2 reads YNFKEQ. The V segment lost 4 bases and the J segment 4 bases; nucleotides outside the gene matches: 14. CDR3 loop: CASSRKKGIAGEYEQYF. CDR3 in DNA: TGTGCCAGCAGCCGAAAAAAGGGTATAGCGGGGGAGTACGAGCAGTACTTC.

V gene TRBV6-5 combines with J gene TRBJ2-7; 9 bases line up with TRBD1. The V and J ends lost 8 bases and 3 bases, in that order; junction bases with no gene match: 11. Germline loops: CDR1 MNHEY, CDR2 SVGAGI. CDR3 size: 15 residues. The CDR3 here is CASSLGTGGFYEQYF. CDR3 in DNA: TGTGCCAGCTCTTTGGGCACAGGGGGCTTCTACGAGCAGTACTTC.

The V gene is TRBV11-2, the J gene TRBJ2-7; TRBD2 aligns across 9 bases. Unmatched junction bases numbered 19, after V lost 6 bases and J lost 4 bases. The CDR3 runs 18 residues. The germline V gene encodes CDR1 SGHAT and CDR2 FQNNGV. The CDR3 DNA follows: TGTGCCAGCAGGCGGAGGGAGGGCCAAGCGGGAGGTGGGTACGAGCAGTACTTC. Translating gives CASRRREGQAGGGYEQYF.

Note on this clone: The same CDR3 arises from other DNA sequences in this sample as well. The CDR3 is CASSPRVDSPLHF. DNA for the CDR3: TGTGCCAGCAGCCCCAGGGTGGATTCACCCCTCCACTTT. The V and J genes are TRBV9 and TRBJ1-6; tentatively, D is TRBD1 (5 bases). Germline loops: CDR1 SGDLS, CDR2 YYNGEE. The CDR3 has 13 residues. Trimming took off 4 bases at V and 8 bases at J, with 10 bases between the two ends.

This clone appeared once. This specimen includes other DNA sequences encoding the same CDR3. The chain joins TRBV5-1 to TRBJ2-3; 8 bases agree with TRBD2. The V gene end was trimmed by 0 bases and the J gene end by 4 bases; junction bases not matched to a gene: 1. The germline gives CDR1 SGHRS, CDR2 YFSETQ. The CDR3 totals 14 residues. This CDR3 is CASSLAGLADTQYF. DNA for the CDR3: TGCGCCAGCAGCTTGGCGGGACTAGCAGATACGCAGTATTTT.

The genes are TRBV11-2 and TRBJ2-5; possibly TRBD2 for D (5 bases). V was trimmed by 4 bases and J by 5 bases, leaving 17 bases between them. The CDR3 has 15 amino acids. CDR1 and CDR2 (germline): SGHAT, FQNNGV. The CDR3 nucleotides are TGTGCCAGCAGCTCTCGGGATCACCGGCTGGAGACCCAGTACTTC. Translated: CASSSRDHRLETQYF.

The rearrangement joins TRBV18 to TRBJ2-3, with TRBD1 matching 7 bases. CDR3 length equals 17 residues. Germline V gene sequence: CDR1 KGHSH, CDR2 LQKENI. With V trimmed by 3 bases and J by 1 base, 10 bases remained unmatched. The CDR3 DNA follows: TGTGCCAGCTCACCGGTATTCGCCGGACAGGGCACAGATACGCAGTATTTT. This sequence encodes CASSPVFAGQGTDTQYF.

The rearrangement uses TRBV27 and TRBJ1-4; D gene ambiguous. V shed 6 bases and J shed 4 bases, with 3 bases lying between them. This CDR3 contains 11 residues. Germline values: CDR1 MNHEY, CDR2 SMNVEV (reference sequence). The chain's CDR3 is CASSHNEKLFF. Here the CDR3 DNA reads TGTGCCAGCAGCCATAATGAAAAACTGTTTTTT.

This chain uses TRBV5-1 with TRBJ2-1; possible D gene TRBD2, 6 bases. Germline V lookup: CDR1 SGHRS, CDR2 YFSETQ. The CDR3 spans 14 residues. V lost 4 bases and J 4 bases, leaving 12 bases between the germline ends. CDR3 residues: CASSRTMGYNEQFF. The CDR3 DNA reads TGCGCCAGCAGCCGGACTATGGGGTACAATGAGCAGTTCTTC.

The gene calls are TRBV29-1 and TRBJ2-1; 11 bases agree with TRBD2. The CDR3 has 16 residues. The germline CDR1 and CDR2 sequences are SQVTM and ANQGSEA. V lost 4 bases and J lost 0; bases outside the gene matches: 5. CDR3 nucleotide sequence: TGCAGCGTTGTTTCTAGCGGGGGGAGCTCCTACAATGAGCAGTTCTTC. Encoded protein: CSVVSSGGSSYNEQFF.

V usage is TRBV4-2 and J usage is TRBJ2-3, with 10 bases aligning to TRBD2. V lost 0 bases and J lost 4; bases outside the gene matches: 7. Germline assignment: CDR1 LGHNA and CDR2 YNFKEQ. The CDR3 consists of 17 residues. The chain's CDR3 is CASSQESSGGEADTQYF. The DNA of the CDR3 is TGTGCCAGCAGCCAAGAGTCCAGCGGGGGGGAGGCAGATACGCAGTATTTT.

This rearrangement joins TRBV20-1 to TRBJ2-1, with a tentative D call TRBD2 (6 bases). V was shortened by 3 bases and J by 4 bases, with 13 bases between the two germline ends. This CDR3 comprises 14 residues. From germline, CDR1 is DFQATT and CDR2 SNEGSKA (reference sequence). The CDR3 loop reads CSASDGDFYNEQFF. The CDR3 DNA reads as TGCAGTGCTAGTGACGGGGACTTTTACAATGAGCAGTTCTTC.

This sequence joins TRBV24-1 and TRBJ1-1, with 8 bases lining up with TRBD1. V lost 7 bases, J lost 1 base, and 4 bases stayed unmatched. CDR3 length equals 14 residues. In germline, CDR1 is KGHDR, CDR2 SFDVKD. Here the CDR3 reads CATSTGGTNTEAFF. For the CDR3, the DNA is TGTGCCACCAGCACAGGGGGAACGAACACTGAAGCTTTCTTT.

The J gene is TRBJ2-2, the V gene TRBV7-2, with D maybe TRBD2 (7 bases). This CDR3 is built from 17 residues. Germline V CDR1 and CDR2: SGHTA, FQGNSA. Trimming took off 2 bases at V and 8 bases at J, with 21 bases between the two ends. This CDR3 is CASSLIPRGVQGGELFF. Written as DNA, the CDR3 is TGTGCCAGCAGCTTAATCCCCCGGGGGGTCCAGGGGGGGGAGCTGTTTTTT.

V usage is TRBV18 and J usage is TRBJ2-2, with TRBD1 as a possible D gene (5 bases). Germline V gene sequence: CDR1 KGHSH, CDR2 LQKENI. V was trimmed by 4 bases and J by 0 bases, leaving 15 bases between them. The CDR3 is made up of 17 amino acids. CDR3 in DNA: TGTGCCAGCTCACTCCGACCGACAGACGCGAACACCGGGGAGCTGTTTTTT. Protein product: CASSLRPTDANTGELFF.

The chain joins TRBV3-1 (or the pseudogene TRBV3-2) to TRBJ2-5, with 11 bases matching TRBD2. Germline CDR1 reads LGHDT; CDR2 reads YNNKEL (reference sequence). The CDR3 runs 18 residues. Trimming removed 4 bases from V and 2 bases from J; junction bases left unmatched: 12. The CDR3 DNA reads as TGTGCCAGCAGCCCAACCCCGGGACTAGCGGCGTCGCAAGAGACCCAGTACTTC. This sequence encodes CASSPTPGLAASQETQYF.